This entry concerns a single T cell receptor beta chain. This specimen comes from a study of blood T cell repertoires in COVID-19. Study details: Acute and convalescent COVID-19 specimens originated in the United States, Italy and Spain. The cDNA or gDNA used as material had been derived from T cells, B-cell-depleted T cells, or PBMCs.

This CDR3 region has 11 residues. Germline CDR1 reads GTSNPN; CDR2 reads SVGIG (reference sequence). Trimming pared 0 bases from V and 4 bases from J, leaving 4 bases between. In the source study's methods: Estimated nucleated cell counts came from reference gene primer amplification. Profiled with immunoSEQ multiplex PCR; TCRdb holds only in-frame clones, not every one. That table is the source of V, J and clone size, and D and trimming were worked out from the DNA. Among approximately 56,000 clones listed, under 85% were seen once. This sequence was found in a man between 65 and 85 years old with active COVID-19. The chain is built from TRBV30 and TRBJ2-7; D remains unclear. The sequenced sample was peripheral blood. The CDR3 sequence is CAWSVLYEQYF. CDR3 DNA sequence: TGTGCCTGGAGTGTACTGTACGAGCAGTACTTC.